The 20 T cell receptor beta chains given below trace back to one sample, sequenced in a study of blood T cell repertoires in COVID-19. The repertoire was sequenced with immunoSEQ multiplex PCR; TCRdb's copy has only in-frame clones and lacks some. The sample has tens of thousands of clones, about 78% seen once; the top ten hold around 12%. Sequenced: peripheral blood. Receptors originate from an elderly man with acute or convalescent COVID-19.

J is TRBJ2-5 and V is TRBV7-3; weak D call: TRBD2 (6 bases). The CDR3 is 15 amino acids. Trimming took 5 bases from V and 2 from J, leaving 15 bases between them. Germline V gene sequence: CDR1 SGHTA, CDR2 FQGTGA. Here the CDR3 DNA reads TGTGCCAGCAGCCCGGGACCCGGAGGGCAAGAGACCCAGTACTTC. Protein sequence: CASSPGPGGQETQYF.

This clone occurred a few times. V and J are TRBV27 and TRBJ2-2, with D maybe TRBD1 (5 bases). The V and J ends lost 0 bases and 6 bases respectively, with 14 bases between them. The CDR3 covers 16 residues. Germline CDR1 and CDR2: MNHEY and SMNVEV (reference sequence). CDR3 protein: CASSLSVQVWPGELFF. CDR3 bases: TGTGCCAGCAGTTTATCGGTACAGGTTTGGCCCGGGGAGCTGTTTTTT.

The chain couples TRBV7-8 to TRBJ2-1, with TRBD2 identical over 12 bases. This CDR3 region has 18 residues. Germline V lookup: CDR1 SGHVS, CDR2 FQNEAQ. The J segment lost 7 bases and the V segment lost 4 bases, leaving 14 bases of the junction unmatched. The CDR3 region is CASSSNSQTSGRGNEQFF. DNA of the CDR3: TGTGCCAGCAGCTCCAACTCTCAGACTAGCGGGAGAGGGAATGAGCAGTTCTTC.

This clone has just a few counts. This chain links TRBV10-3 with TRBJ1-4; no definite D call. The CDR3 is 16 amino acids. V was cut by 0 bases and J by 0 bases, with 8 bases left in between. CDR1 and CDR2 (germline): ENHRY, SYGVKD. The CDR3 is CAISESLRSTNEKLFF. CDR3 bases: TGTGCCATCAGTGAGTCTTTACGGTCAACTAATGAAAAACTGTTTTTT.

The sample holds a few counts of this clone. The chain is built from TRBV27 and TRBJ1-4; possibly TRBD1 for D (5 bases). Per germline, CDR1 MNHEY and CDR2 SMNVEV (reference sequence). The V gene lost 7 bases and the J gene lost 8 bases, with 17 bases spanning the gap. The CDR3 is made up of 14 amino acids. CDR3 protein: CASTPGGMQEKLFF. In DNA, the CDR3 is TGTGCCAGCACTCCCGGGGGGATGCAGGAAAAACTGTTTTTT. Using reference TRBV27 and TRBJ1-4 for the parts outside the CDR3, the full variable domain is EAQVTQNPRYLITVTGKKLTVTCSQNMNHEYMSWYRQDPGLGLRQIYYSMNVEVTDKGDVPEGYKVSRKEKRNFPLILESPSPNQTSLYFCASTPGGMQEKLFFGSGTQLSVL.

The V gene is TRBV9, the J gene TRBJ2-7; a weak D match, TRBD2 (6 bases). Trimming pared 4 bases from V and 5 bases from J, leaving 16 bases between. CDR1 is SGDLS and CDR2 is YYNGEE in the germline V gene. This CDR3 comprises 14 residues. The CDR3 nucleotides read TGTGCCAGCAGCTCAGGAGGGAGTGAAAACGAGCAGTACTTC. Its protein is CASSSGGSENEQYF.

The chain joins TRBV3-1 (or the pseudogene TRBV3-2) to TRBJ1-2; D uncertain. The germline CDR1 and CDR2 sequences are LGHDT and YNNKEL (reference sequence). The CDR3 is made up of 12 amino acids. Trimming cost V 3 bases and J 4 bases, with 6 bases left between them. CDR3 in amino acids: CASSHVSYGYTF. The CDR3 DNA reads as TGTGCCAGCAGCCACGTTAGCTATGGCTACACCTTC.

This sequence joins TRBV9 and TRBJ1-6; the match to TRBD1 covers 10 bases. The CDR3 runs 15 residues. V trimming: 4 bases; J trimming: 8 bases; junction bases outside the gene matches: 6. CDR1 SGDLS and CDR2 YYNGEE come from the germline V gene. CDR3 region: CASSIRGTGDSPLHF. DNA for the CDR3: TGTGCCAGCAGCATCAGGGGGACAGGGGATTCACCCCTCCACTTT.

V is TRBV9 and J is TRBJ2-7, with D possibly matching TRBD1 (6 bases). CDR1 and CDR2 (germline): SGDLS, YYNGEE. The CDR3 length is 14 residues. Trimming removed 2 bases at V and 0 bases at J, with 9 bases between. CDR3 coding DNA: TGTGCCAGCAGCGTCCACAGGGACTCCTACGAGCAGTACTTC. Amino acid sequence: CASSVHRDSYEQYF. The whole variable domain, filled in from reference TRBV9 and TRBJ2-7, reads DSGVTQTPKHLITATGQRVTLRCSPRSGDLSVYWYQQSLDQGLQFLIQYYNGEERAKGNILERFSAQQFPDLHSELNLSSLELGDSALYFCASSVHRDSYEQYFGPGTRLTVT.

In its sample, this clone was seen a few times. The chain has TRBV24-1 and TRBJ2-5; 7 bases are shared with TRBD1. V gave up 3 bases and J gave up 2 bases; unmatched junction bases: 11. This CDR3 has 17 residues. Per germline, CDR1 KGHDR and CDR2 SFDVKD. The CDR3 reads CATSDRIDRDSQETQYF. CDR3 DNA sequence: TGTGCCACCAGTGATCGCATCGACCGGGACAGTCAAGAGACCCAGTACTTC.

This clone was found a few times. The DNA for the CDR3 is TGTGCCAGCAGTGAAGCGTTCGGGAACAAAGGCTACGAGCAGTACTTC. It specifies CASSEAFGNKGYEQYF. V usage is TRBV6-1 and J usage is TRBJ2-7; TRBD2 might be the D (5 bases). Per germline, CDR1 MNHNS and CDR2 SASEGT. The V end lost 0 bases, the J end lost 3 bases, and 15 bases lay between the germline ends. This CDR3 has 16 amino acids.

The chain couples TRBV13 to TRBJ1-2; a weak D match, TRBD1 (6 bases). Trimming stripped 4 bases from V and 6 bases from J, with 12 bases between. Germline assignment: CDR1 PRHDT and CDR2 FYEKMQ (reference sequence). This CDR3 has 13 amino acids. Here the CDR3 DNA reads TGTGCCAGCAGCTCGGGGGGCTCACATGGCTACACCTTC. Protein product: CASSSGGSHGYTF.

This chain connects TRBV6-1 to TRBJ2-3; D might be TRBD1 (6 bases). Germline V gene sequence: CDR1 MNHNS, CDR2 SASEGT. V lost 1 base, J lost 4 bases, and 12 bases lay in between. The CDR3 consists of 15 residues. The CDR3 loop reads CASSEGGLGADTQYF. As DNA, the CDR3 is TGTGCCAGCAGTGAAGGGGGGCTGGGGGCAGATACGCAGTATTTT.

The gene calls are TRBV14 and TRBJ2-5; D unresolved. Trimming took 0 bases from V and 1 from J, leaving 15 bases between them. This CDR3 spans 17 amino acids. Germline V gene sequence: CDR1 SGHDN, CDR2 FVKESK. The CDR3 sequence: CASSQDNLLVSQETQYF. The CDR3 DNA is TGTGCCAGCAGCCAAGATAACCTCCTGGTCAGCCAAGAGACCCAGTACTTC.

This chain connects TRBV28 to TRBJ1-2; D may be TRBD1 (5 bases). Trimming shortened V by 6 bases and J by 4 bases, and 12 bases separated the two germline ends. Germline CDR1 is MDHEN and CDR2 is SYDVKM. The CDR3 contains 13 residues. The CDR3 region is CASRPGLFYGYTF. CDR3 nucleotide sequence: TGTGCCAGCAGACCGGGACTATTCTATGGCTACACCTTC.

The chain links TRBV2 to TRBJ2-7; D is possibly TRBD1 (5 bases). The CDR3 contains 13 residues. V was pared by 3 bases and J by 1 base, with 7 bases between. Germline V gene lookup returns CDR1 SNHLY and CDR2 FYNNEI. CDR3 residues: CASSEQGSYEQYF. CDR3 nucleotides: TGTGCCAGCAGTGAGCAGGGATCCTACGAGCAGTACTTC.

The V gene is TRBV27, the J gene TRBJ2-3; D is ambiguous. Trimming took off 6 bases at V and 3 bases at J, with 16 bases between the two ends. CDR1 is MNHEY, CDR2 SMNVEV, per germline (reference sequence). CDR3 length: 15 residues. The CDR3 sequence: CASSPRRRTTDTQYF. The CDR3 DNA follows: TGTGCCAGCAGCCCCCGACGGAGAACTACAGATACGCAGTATTTT.

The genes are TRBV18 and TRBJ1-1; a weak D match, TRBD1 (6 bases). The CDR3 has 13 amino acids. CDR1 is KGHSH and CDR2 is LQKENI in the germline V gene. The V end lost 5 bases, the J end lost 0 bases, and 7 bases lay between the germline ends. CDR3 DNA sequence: TGTGCCAGCTCAGCAGGGGTGAACACTGAAGCTTTCTTT. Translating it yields CASSAGVNTEAFF. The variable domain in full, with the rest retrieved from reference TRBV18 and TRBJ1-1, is NAGVMQNPRHLVRRRGQEARLRCSPMKGHSHVYWYRQLPEEGLKFMVYLQKENIIDESGMPKERFSAEFPKEGPSILRIQQVVRGDSAAYFCASSAGVNTEAFFGQGTRLTVV.

The CDR3 protein is CASSQTGTNEKLFF. The CDR3 DNA follows: TGTGCCAGCAGTCAGACAGGGACTAATGAAAAACTGTTTTTT. This sequence joins TRBV7-9 and TRBJ1-4; 7 bases are a match to TRBD1. Germline V gene sequence: CDR1 SEHNR, CDR2 FQNEAQ (reference sequence). Trimming took 6 bases from V and 2 from J; bases not matched to a gene: 3. The CDR3 is made up of 14 amino acids.

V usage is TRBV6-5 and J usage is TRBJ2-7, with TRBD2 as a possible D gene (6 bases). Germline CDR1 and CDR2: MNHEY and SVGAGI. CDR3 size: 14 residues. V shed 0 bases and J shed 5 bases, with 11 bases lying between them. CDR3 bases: TGTGCCAGCAGTTACTCCGCCGGGGAGGACGAGCAGTACTTC. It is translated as CASSYSAGEDEQYF.